This T cell receptor (beta chain) was identified in a study of cytomegalovirus exposure and HLA in healthy donors. The study ran its PCR with 60 Vbeta and 13 Jbeta primers. Data came from immunoSEQ multiplex PCR; TCRdb stores just in-frame clones and leaves some out. Among some 210,000 clones listed, about four fifths were seen once. Germline CDR1 SGHDT, CDR2 YYEEEE. J lost 1 base, V lost 1 base, and 1 base had no gene match. The CDR3 spans 14 residues. The V gene is TRBV5-6, the J gene TRBJ2-5; 7 bases match TRBD1. The receptor was derived from a woman in her 50s in good health and CMV-seropositive. Sequenced material: PBMCs. As DNA, the CDR3 is TGTGCCAGCAGCTTGCGACAGGGCCAAGAGACCCAGTACTTC. Protein sequence: CASSLRQGQETQYF.